A selection of T cell receptor beta chains follows, all from one sample in a study of blood T cell repertoires in COVID-19. Sequenced by immunoSEQ multiplex PCR; TCRdb stores in-frame clones only, minus some. The data hold fewer than 200,000 clones, with approximately 92% observed a single time. Sequencing input: peripheral blood. The receptors shown here come from a woman aged 50 to 60 with acute or convalescent COVID-19. Both conserved end residues are part of each CDR3. The order of the fields is J gene, V gene, CDR3 protein.

TRBJ1-2	TRBV24-1	CATSDSGQGHYGYTF
TRBJ2-1	TRBV10-2	CASSEGGEQFF
TRBJ1-5	TRBV28	CASSLIATGQPQHF
TRBJ2-3	TRBV6-2/TRBV6-3	CASSGRLGESTDTQYF
TRBJ2-1	TRBV19	CASSTYNTYNEQFF
TRBJ2-7	TRBV9	CASSLRGGGYEQYF
TRBJ1-1	TRBV7-9	CASSLGTDEAFF
TRBJ2-3	TRBV5-4	CASSFEAGDTQYF
TRBJ2-7	TRBV15	CATSARDRREQYF
TRBJ1-6	TRBV4-1	CASSQAMMRGSPLHF
TRBJ2-3	TRBV7-2	CASSFNTDTQYF
TRBJ1-1	TRBV11-2	CASSRPARGTEAFF
TRBJ2-7	TRBV4-3	CASSQDRTSSYEQYF
TRBJ2-7	TRBV28	CASSFTSGREQYF
TRBJ2-3	TRBV4-1	CASSPGGAGEGVDTQYF
TRBJ1-2	TRBV19	CASSIRAQFREGYTF
TRBJ1-6	TRBV19	CASSAQGASPLHF
TRBJ1-2	TRBV4-1	CASSRSADGTLYGYTF
TRBJ1-1	TRBV30	CAWTVDRNTEAFF
TRBJ2-2	TRBV2	CASSEGAGGLHGELFF
TRBJ2-1	TRBV7-8	CASSLVSGTGVYEQFF
TRBJ1-4	TRBV10-3	CAISEGQGAVNEKLFF
TRBJ1-1	TRBV5-1	CASSLMGQGIGNTEAFF
TRBJ2-7	TRBV15	CATSRGPSQGGYEQYF
TRBJ2-6	TRBV7-9	CASSRSGTGGSGANVLTF
TRBJ2-7	TRBV6-1	CASTTKQGFYEQYF
TRBJ1-3	TRBV19	CASDSTGYGSGNTIYF
TRBJ1-2	TRBV30	CAWSGAGGYGYTF
TRBJ1-3	TRBV6-7	CATQRGPTGDFSGNTIYF
TRBJ1-3	TRBV15	CATSRGGSGNTIYF
TRBJ2-5	TRBV6-1	CASSESGVRETQYF
TRBJ1-2	TRBV3-1/TRBV3-2	CASSQGGGRTGYTF
TRBJ2-2	TRBV29-1	CSAGGLAGIVNTGELFF
TRBJ1-1	TRBV29-1	CSVGGHTEAFF
TRBJ2-2	TRBV24-1	CATSSGQGELFF
TRBJ2-7	TRBV7-3	CASSLGTVGEQYF
TRBJ2-7	TRBV7-2	CASSVDRSEQYF
TRBJ2-2	TRBV2	CASTDRGRTGELFF
TRBJ1-2	TRBV5-4	CASSFHSSYGYTF
TRBJ2-5	TRBV2	CASSQKGLAGEETQYF
TRBJ2-1	TRBV9	CASSVTSGYNEQFF
TRBJ1-6	TRBV27	CASSLGSSYNSPLHF
TRBJ2-7	TRBV7-2	CASSLTGLAREQYF
TRBJ1-2	TRBV6-4	CASSERGHGEYGYTF
TRBJ2-6	TRBV27	CASRDRGTSYSGANVLTF
TRBJ1-1	TRBV25-1	CASSEVRVETEAFF
TRBJ1-2	TRBV19	CASSPHSDRGSYGYTF
TRBJ2-7	TRBV18	CASSPQGPGGEQYF
TRBJ1-2	TRBV12-5	CASGPGTGFGYTF
TRBJ1-3	TRBV19	CASSYTRQPSSGNTIYF
TRBJ1-1	TRBV30	CAWSSGQGGTEAFF